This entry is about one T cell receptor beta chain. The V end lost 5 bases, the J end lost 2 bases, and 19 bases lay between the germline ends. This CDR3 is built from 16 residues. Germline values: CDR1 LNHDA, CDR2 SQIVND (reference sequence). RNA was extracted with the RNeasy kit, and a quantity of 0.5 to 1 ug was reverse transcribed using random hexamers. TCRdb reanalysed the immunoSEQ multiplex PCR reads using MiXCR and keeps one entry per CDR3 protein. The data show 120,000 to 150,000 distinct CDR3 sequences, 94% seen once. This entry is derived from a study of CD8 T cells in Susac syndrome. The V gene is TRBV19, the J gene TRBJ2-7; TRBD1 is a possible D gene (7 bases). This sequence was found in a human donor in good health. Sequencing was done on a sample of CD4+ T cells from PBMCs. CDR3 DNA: TGTGCCAGTAGTCCATCGGCGGGACAGCTCACCTACGAGCAGTACTTC. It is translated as CASSPSAGQLTYEQYF.